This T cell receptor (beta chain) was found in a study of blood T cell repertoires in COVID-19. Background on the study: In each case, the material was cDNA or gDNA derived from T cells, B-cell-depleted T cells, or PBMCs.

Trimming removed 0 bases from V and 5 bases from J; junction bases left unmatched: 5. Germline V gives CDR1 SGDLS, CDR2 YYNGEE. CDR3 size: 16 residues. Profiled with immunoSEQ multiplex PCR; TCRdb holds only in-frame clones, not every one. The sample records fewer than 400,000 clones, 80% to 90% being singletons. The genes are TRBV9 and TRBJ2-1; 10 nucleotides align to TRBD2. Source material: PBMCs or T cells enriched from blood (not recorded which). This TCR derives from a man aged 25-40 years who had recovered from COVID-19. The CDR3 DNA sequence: TGTGCCAGCAGCGTAGCTCCTACTAGCGGGAACAATGAGCAGTTCTTC. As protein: CASSVAPTSGNNEQFF.